This T cell receptor (beta chain) was identified in a study of T-cell reconstitution after alpha-beta-depleted transplantation in children. Study conclusions and caveats: Some patients' high day-60 TCRbeta diversity was traced to surviving recipient T cells and thymic progenitors. After one year, T-cell counts and TCRbeta diversity mostly came from new T cells. Expanded graft clones numbering several hundred reportedly gave rise to alpha-beta T cells about two months after transplant.

This clonotype came up many times. What it recognizes is unknown. Unique molecular identifiers were incorporated during preparation of the TCRbeta library. One entry per CDR3 protein, called by TCRdb with MiXCR from the PCR reads. The top ten hold 20% to 30% of the sample, which has approximately 300,000 distinct CDR3 sequences, about 9.9% seen once. Germline V gives CDR1 MNHNS, CDR2 SASEGT. The CDR3 length is 16 residues. The ends lost 5 bases at V and 7 bases at J; junction bases unmatched: 8. Sequenced material: peripheral blood, taken 180 days after TCRalphabeta/CD19-depleted stem cell transplant. This receptor was taken from a male patient between 2 and 10 years old who had a stem cell transplant for chronic granulomatous disease, so the T cells may come from the graft donor. This chain links TRBV6-1 with TRBJ2-4, with TRBD2 matching 13 bases. The CDR3 DNA sequence: TGTGCCAGCAGTCCTTTACTAGCGGGAGGGAGGAACATTCAGTACTTC. Residues: CASSPLLAGGRNIQYF.